The text below deals with one TCR beta chain. The sample originates from a study of blood T cell repertoires in COVID-19. Study-level background: Specimens from acute and convalescent COVID-19 originated in the United States, Italy and Spain. PBMCs, B-cell-depleted T cells, or T cells were the source of the cDNA or gDNA that made up the material.

In the authors' methods: Amplification with reference gene primers provided the estimates of nucleated cell counts. This table comes from immunoSEQ multiplex PCR, and its TCRdb copy is limited to in-frame clones, with some not included. That table supplies the V and J calls and clone size; D and trimming were determined from the DNA. Of about 39,000 clones listed, 79% were seen once; the top ten hold approximately 20%. Germline loops: CDR1 SGDLS, CDR2 YYNGEE. Trimming removed 3 bases at V and 1 base at J, with 13 bases between. CDR3 size: 15 residues. Input material: peripheral blood. The V and J genes are TRBV9 and TRBJ2-5; maybe TRBD1 (6 bases). The sequence derives from a man between 65 and 85 years old with acute or convalescent COVID-19. The chain's CDR3 is CASSGLWDTQETQYF. CDR3 sequence (DNA): TGTGCCAGCAGCGGACTCTGGGACACCCAAGAGACCCAGTACTTC.